This TCR beta chain is drawn from a study of cytomegalovirus exposure and HLA in healthy donors. Across the whole study: Approximately 190 million T cells yielded more than 90 million unique TCR beta sequences, as an earlier analysis found. Study results and limitations: Among the most significant clusters, several appeared linked to common viral pathogens in a later analysis. TRBV6-2, TRBV6-3 and some other V segments were unresolvable in 87-base-pair reads.

The primer mix had 60 Vbeta and 13 Jbeta primers. The data were produced by immunoSEQ multiplex PCR, yet TCRdb's version contains in-frame clones alone and is incomplete. The sample includes around 50,000 clones, 60% to 85% of them seen just once. About this clone: The target antigen is unknown.

Germline CDR1 reads MNHEY; CDR2 reads SMNVEV (reference sequence). This CDR3 has 13 residues. V was trimmed by 4 bases and J by 3 bases, leaving 8 bases between them. Material: PBMCs. The rearrangement joins TRBV27 to TRBJ2-3; TRBD2 might be the D (6 bases). This TCR derives from a man aged 25 to 40 in good health and CMV-seropositive. CDR3 sequence: CASSSGRTDTQYF. The CDR3 nucleotides are TGTGCCAGCAGTTCAGGGAGGACAGATACGCAGTATTTT.